This TCR beta chain was observed in a study of CD8 T cells in ankylosing spondylitis. General study points: Clones linked with disease were CD8+ and fairly uncommon in the peripheral blood. Among TCR beta sequences, a motif of several highly homologous variants appeared characteristic of ankylosing spondylitis blood. Matched ankylosing spondylitis synovial fluid reportedly showed significant enrichment of disease-linked clones.

From the 5' RACE reads, TCRdb called clonotypes with MiXCR, one entry per CDR3 protein. The sample gives about 340,000 distinct CDR3 sequences, 8% of which show up once; more than 14% is in the top ten. Comments on this clonotype: Antigen: not known.

The specimen sequenced was blood, either unsorted or a sorted T cell fraction (not recorded which). The TCR comes from a male donor with ankylosing spondylitis.

The CDR3 region is CSARQGAGVTEAFF. The CDR3 nucleotides read TGCAGTGCCCGACAGGGGGCGGGCGTCACTGAAGCTTTCTTT. This sequence joins TRBV20-1 and TRBJ1-1; 10 nucleotides agree with TRBD1. CDR3 size: 14 residues. V lost 6 bases and J lost 4; bases outside the gene matches: 8. Germline CDR1 and CDR2: DFQATT and SNEGSKA (reference sequence).